The clone carrying this T cell receptor (beta chain) turned up a few times. V was clipped by 5 bases and J by 0 bases, with 13 bases between them. From germline, CDR1 is LNHNV and CDR2 YYDKDF (reference sequence). The CDR3 consists of 15 residues. The data derive from a study of cytomegalovirus exposure and HLA in healthy donors. A multiplex PCR was run with 60 Vbeta primers and 13 Jbeta primers. The repertoire was sequenced with immunoSEQ multiplex PCR; TCRdb's copy has only in-frame clones and lacks some. The sample includes about 65,000 clones, approximately 60% of them seen just once. This TCR was sampled from a man aged 30-40 years in good health and CMV-seronegative. Sequencing was carried out using PBMCs. The V gene is TRBV15, the J gene TRBJ1-2; D is uncertain. CDR3 amino acids: CATSRGAGANYGYTF. The CDR3 DNA is TGTGCCACCAGCCGAGGAGCCGGAGCTAACTATGGCTACACCTTC.